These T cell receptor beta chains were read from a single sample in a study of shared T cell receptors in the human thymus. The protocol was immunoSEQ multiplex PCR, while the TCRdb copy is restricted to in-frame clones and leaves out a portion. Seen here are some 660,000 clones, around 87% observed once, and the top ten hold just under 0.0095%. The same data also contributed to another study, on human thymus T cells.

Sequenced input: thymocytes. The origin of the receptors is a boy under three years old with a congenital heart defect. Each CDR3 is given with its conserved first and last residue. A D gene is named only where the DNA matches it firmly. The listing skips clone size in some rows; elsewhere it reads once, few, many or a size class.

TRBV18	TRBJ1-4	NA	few	TGTGCCAGCTCACCAAGGAGGGGCGCCTCCGAAAAACTGTTTTTT	CASSPRRGASEKLFF
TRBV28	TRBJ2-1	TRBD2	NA	TGTGCCAGCAGATCGACTAGCGGGGGGTACAATGAGCAGTTCTTC	CASRSTSGGYNEQFF
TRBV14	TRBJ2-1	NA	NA	TGTGCCAGCAGCCAAGTTCGCGGGGGCATGCAGTTCTTC	CASSQVRGGMQFF
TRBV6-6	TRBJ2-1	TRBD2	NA	TGTGCCAGCAGTACCCCCGGGACTAGCTCCTACAATGAGCAGTTCTTC	CASSTPGTSSYNEQFF
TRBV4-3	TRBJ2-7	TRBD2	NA	TGCGCCAGCAGCCAAGATCGAGCTAGCGGGACCTCCTACGAGCAGTACTTC	CASSQDRASGTSYEQYF
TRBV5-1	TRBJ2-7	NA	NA	TGCGCCAGCAGCCTTACTACCAACGAGCAGTACTTC	CASSLTTNEQYF
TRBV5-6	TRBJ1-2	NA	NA	TGTGCCAGCAGCTTGGCCCAGACAGGAACTAACGTCTGGGACTATGGCTACACCTTC	CASSLAQTGTNVWDYGYTF
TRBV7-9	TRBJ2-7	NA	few	TGTGCCAGCAGCTTAAACCACGAGCAGTACTTC	CASSLNHEQYF
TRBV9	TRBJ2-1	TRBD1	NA	TGTGCCAGCAGCGCGGGACAGGGGCATTACAATGAGCAGTTCTTC	CASSAGQGHYNEQFF
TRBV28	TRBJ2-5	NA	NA	TGTGCCAGCAGTTTATTTCAGGCCCAGTACTTC	CASSLFQAQYF
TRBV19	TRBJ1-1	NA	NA	TGTGCCAGTAGTATGAGTTGGTCCGTTGGAGACACTGAAGCTTTCTTT	CASSMSWSVGDTEAFF
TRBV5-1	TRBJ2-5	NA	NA	TGCGCCAGCAGCCCCCGACATGTCCAAGAGACCCAGTACTTC	CASSPRHVQETQYF
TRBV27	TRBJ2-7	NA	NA	TGTGCCAGCAAGAGGGAGCCGGGACTCCCCTACGAGCAGTACTTC	CASKREPGLPYEQYF
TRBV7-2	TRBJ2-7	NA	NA	TGTGCCAGCAGCCAGACCTCGGCGATCAGGATTGCCTACGAGCAGTACTTC	CASSQTSAIRIAYEQYF
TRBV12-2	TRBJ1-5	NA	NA	NA	CASRSTGWGQGADIGNQPQHF
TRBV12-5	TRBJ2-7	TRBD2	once	TGTGCTAGTGGTCAAGGGACTAGCGGGAGGGCCAGGGTCTCCTACGAGCAGTACTTC	CASGQGTSGRARVSYEQYF
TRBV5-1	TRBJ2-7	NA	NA	TGCGCCAGCAGCTTGGTAATTGGAGATGGTAGGGGGAGAGTCTACGAGCAGTACTTC	CASSLVIGDGRGRVYEQYF
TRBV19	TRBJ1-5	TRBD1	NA	TGTGCCAGTAGACAATATGGGACAGCTAATCAGCCCCAGCATTTT	CASRQYGTANQPQHF
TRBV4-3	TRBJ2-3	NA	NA	TGCGCCAGCAGCCAAGATATCGGATTCGAGAGGCACACAGATACGCAGTATTTT	CASSQDIGFERHTDTQYF
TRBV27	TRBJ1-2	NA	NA	TGTGCCTCCCTCCGGAGCCAGCTCCCTCCCTATGGCTACACCTTC	CASLRSQLPPYGYTF
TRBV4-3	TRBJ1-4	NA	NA	TGCGCCAGCAGCCCCACAGACACCCTTTCTAATGAAAAACTGTTTTTT	CASSPTDTLSNEKLFF
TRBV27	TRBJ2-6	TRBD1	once	TGTGCCAGCAGGACACAGGGGGCGAAGGGGGCCAACGTCCTGACTTTC	CASRTQGAKGANVLTF
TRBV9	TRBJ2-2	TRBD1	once	TGTGCCAGCAGCGTAGTGGCACAGGGGGGCACCGGGGAGCTGTTTTTT	CASSVVAQGGTGELFF